The clone carrying this T cell receptor (beta chain) came up a few times. Its antigen remains unidentified. The sample is drawn from a study of response to subunit inactivated influenza vaccine. Study observations and caveats: The authors suggested that few new T cells are recruited per seasonal influenza vaccination.

V shed 4 bases and J shed 5 bases, with 14 bases lying between them. The CDR3 spans 13 residues. The V gene's germline CDR1 is SQVTM and CDR2 ANQGSEA. Each CDR3 protein is one row after TCRdb ran MiXCR on the RT-PCR reads. The table lists 750,000 to 850,000 distinct CDR3 sequences, 15% to 20% of them singletons, with 9.5% to 13% in the top ten. The TCR sequence derives from a middle-aged man who received an inactivated influenza vaccine. The starting material was PBMCs from blood, obtained around 5 days after vaccination. J is TRBJ2-5 and V is TRBV29-1, with D unclear. The CDR3 DNA follows: TGCAGCGTTGCCGGGCGATTGGGGGAGACCCAGTACTTC. Its protein product is CSVAGRLGETQYF.